Following are 25 T cell receptor beta chains from one sample sequenced in a study of PD-L1 blockade in urothelial cancer. Sequencing was performed with immunoSEQ multiplex PCR; in TCRdb, only in-frame clones are kept and a portion is missing. This table holds tens of thousands of clones, about 80% found once. The sequencing used PBMCs, collected around atezolizumab (anti-PD-L1) treatment. The receptors were sampled from a man in his 70s with urothelial cancer.

V is TRBV11-3 and J is TRBJ2-3, with D possibly TRBD2 on 6 matching bases. The germline CDR1 and CDR2 sequences are SGHNT and YENEEA. Trimming took 1 base from V and 5 from J, leaving 10 bases between them. The CDR3 runs to 14 residues. The CDR3 DNA is TGTGCCAGCAGCTTAGGGACTAATGGAGATACGCAGTATTTT. Translating it yields CASSLGTNGDTQYF.

This clone was observed a handful of times. J is TRBJ1-1 and V is TRBV7-6, with 9 nucleotides matching TRBD1. Per germline, CDR1 SGHVS and CDR2 FNYEAQ. The V and J ends lost 4 bases and 11 bases, in that order; junction bases with no gene match: 8. The CDR3 extends over 13 amino acids. CDR3 in amino acids: CASSSGQGLAAFF. Written as DNA, the CDR3 is TGTGCCAGCAGCTCGGGACAGGGACTTGCGGCTTTCTTT.

This chain uses TRBV7-9 with TRBJ2-3, with TRBD2 identical over 9 bases. The germline V gene encodes CDR1 SEHNR and CDR2 FQNEAQ (reference sequence). The CDR3 length is 17 residues. J was trimmed by 2 bases and V by 0 bases; bases with no gene match: 6. As DNA, the CDR3 is TGTGCCAGCAGCTTAGCGGTTCCTAGCGGGACCACAGATACGCAGTATTTT. It codes for CASSLAVPSGTTDTQYF. The complete variable domain, with remaining parts taken from reference TRBV7-9 and TRBJ2-3, reads DTGVSQNPRHKITKRGQNVTFRCDPISEHNRLYWYRQTLGQGPEFLTYFQNEAQLEKSRLLSDRFSAERPKGSFSTLEIQRTEQGDSAMYLCASSLAVPSGTTDTQYFGPGTRLTVL.

This clone was picked up one time. The rearrangement uses TRBV11-3 and TRBJ2-1; 10 bases fit TRBD2. The V and J ends lost 6 bases and 9 bases, in that order; junction bases with no gene match: 17. The germline V gene encodes CDR1 SGHNT and CDR2 YENEEA. The CDR3 is 17 amino acids. The CDR3 region is CASSRASNSGRTGEQFF. The CDR3 DNA reads as TGTGCCAGCAGTAGGGCCTCTAATAGCGGGAGGACGGGTGAGCAGTTCTTC. The entire variable domain, with the rest obtained from reference TRBV11-3 and TRBJ2-1, is as follows: EAGVVQSPRYKIIEKKQPVAFWCNPISGHNTLYWYLQNLGQGPELLIRYENEEAVDDSQLPKDRFSAERLKGVDSTLKIQPAELGDSAVYLCASSRASNSGRTGEQFFGPGTRLTVL.

The chain links TRBV9 to TRBJ1-1, with 7 bases identical to TRBD1. V lost 4 bases, J lost 5 bases, and 11 bases stayed unmatched. CDR3 length: 15 amino acids. Germline values: CDR1 SGDLS, CDR2 YYNGEE. DNA for the CDR3: TGTGCCAGCAGCCTGAAGGGGACAGACAAAACTGAAGCTTTCTTT. It translates to CASSLKGTDKTEAFF.

At least ten counts were recorded for this clone. The chain couples TRBV2 to TRBJ1-1; 9 bases match TRBD1. Germline V gene data show CDR1 as SNHLY and CDR2 as FYNNEI. With 5 bases clipped from V and 5 bases from J, the junction kept 3 bases outside the gene matches. The CDR3 sequence is 13 residues long. CDR3 sequence (DNA): TGTGCCAGCAGTACGGGACAGGGAACTGAAGCTTTCTTT. This codes for CASSTGQGTEAFF. The variable domain in full, with the rest retrieved from reference TRBV2 and TRBJ1-1, is EPEVTQTPSHQVTQMGQEVILRCVPISNHLYFYWYRQILGQKVEFLVSFYNNEISEKSEIFDDQFSVERPDGSNFTLKIRSTKLEDSAMYFCASSTGQGTEAFFGQGTRLTVV.

The V and J genes are TRBV5-5 and TRBJ2-7; 8 nucleotides match TRBD1. CDR1 SGHKS and CDR2 YYEKEE come from the germline V gene (reference sequence). The CDR3 spans 14 residues. The V and J ends lost 3 bases and 3 bases, in that order; junction bases with no gene match: 5. DNA of the CDR3: TGTGCCAGCAGCTGGGGACAGGTGAACTACGAGCAGTACTTC. Translating gives CASSWGQVNYEQYF.

This clone turned up a few times. This sequence joins TRBV19 and TRBJ2-7; 9 positions match TRBD2. Per germline, CDR1 LNHDA and CDR2 SQIVND (reference sequence). V lost 5 bases, J lost 3 bases, and 8 bases stayed unmatched. This CDR3 region has 15 residues. The CDR3 bases are TGTGCCAGTAGTTTAAAGACTAGCGGCAACTACGAGCAGTACTTC. It is translated as CASSLKTSGNYEQYF.

The chain is built from TRBV19 and TRBJ2-5; D possibly corresponds to TRBD2 (5 bases). Germline CDR1 and CDR2: LNHDA and SQIVND (reference sequence). The CDR3 extends over 15 amino acids. V shed 3 bases and J shed 1 base, with 12 bases lying between them. The CDR3 spells CASSMWAGGQETQYF. The CDR3 nucleotides are TGTGCCAGTAGTATGTGGGCTGGAGGCCAAGAGACCCAGTACTTC.

V usage is TRBV5-1 and J usage is TRBJ1-1; tentatively, D is TRBD1 (5 bases). The CDR3 is 12 amino acids. CDR1 is SGHRS and CDR2 is YFSETQ in the germline V gene. V was trimmed by 3 bases and J by 7 bases, leaving 10 bases between them. CDR3 sequence reads: CASSSPGGEAFF. The CDR3 coding sequence is TGCGCCAGCAGCTCCCCGGGGGGTGAAGCTTTCTTT.

CDR3 in DNA: TGTGCCAGCTCACCGCGGGACTCTAACTACGAGCAGTACTTC. Translation gives CASSPRDSNYEQYF. The chain employs TRBV18 and TRBJ2-7; D may be TRBD2 (6 bases). Germline values: CDR1 KGHSH, CDR2 LQKENI. Deletions cut 3 bases from V and 3 bases from J, with 12 bases between. This CDR3 contains 14 residues.

The J gene is TRBJ1-1, the V gene TRBV28; 8 positions agree with TRBD1. Germline CDR1 is MDHEN and CDR2 is SYDVKM. The junction had 16 bases not matched to a gene; V was cut back by 1 base and J by 3 bases. The length of the CDR3 is 19 residues. The CDR3 is CASSLFLSGQGMIDTEAFF. The CDR3 DNA reads TGTGCCAGCAGTTTATTCCTCAGTGGACAGGGAATGATAGACACTGAAGCTTTCTTT.

In its sample, this clone is medium-sized (0.01 to 0.1%). The V call is TRBV6-1, the J call TRBJ2-2, with a possible D match to TRBD2 (5 bases). V was cut by 6 bases and J by 4 bases, with 12 bases left in between. The CDR3 covers 14 residues. Germline CDR1 MNHNS, CDR2 SASEGT. DNA of the CDR3: TGTGCCAGCAGGAGGGCGGTGGGCACCGGGGAGCTGTTTTTT. Translating gives CASRRAVGTGELFF.

This sequence joins TRBV10-3 and TRBJ1-1; 11 nucleotides line up with TRBD1. In germline, CDR1 is ENHRY, CDR2 SYGVKD. The length of the CDR3 is 15 residues. The trim removed 4 bases at V and 5 bases at J, leaving 6 bases unmatched. In nucleotides, the CDR3 is TGTGCCATCAGTGCGGGGACAGGGGGTGATACTGAAGCTTTCTTT. Protein sequence: CAISAGTGGDTEAFF.

This chain links TRBV19 with TRBJ1-2; 8 bases line up with TRBD1. Germline CDR1 LNHDA, CDR2 SQIVND (reference sequence). The CDR3 is made up of 14 amino acids. V was pared by 3 bases and J by 7 bases, with 7 bases of the junction left unmatched. The CDR3 spells CASSIGTGSGGYTF. As DNA, the CDR3 is TGTGCCAGTAGTATCGGGACAGGTTCCGGTGGCTACACCTTC.

This clone came up a few times. CDR3 coding DNA: TGTGCCAGCAGGCCAACAGGGCTCAACACCGGGGAGCTGTTTTTT. Translating gives CASRPTGLNTGELFF. The rearrangement links TRBV5-8 to TRBJ2-2; D is possibly TRBD1 (6 bases). Trimming removed 5 bases at V and 2 bases at J, with 13 bases between. CDR1 is SGHTS, CDR2 YDEGEE, per germline. This CDR3 is built from 15 residues. Full variable domain (rest looked up from reference TRBV5-8 and TRBJ2-2): EAGVTQSPTHLIKTRGQQATLRCSPISGHTSVYWYQQALGLGLQFLLWYDEGEERNRGNFPPRFSGRQFPNYSSELNVNALELEDSALYLCASRPTGLNTGELFFGEGSRLTVL.

This chain connects TRBV4-3 to TRBJ2-3; TRBD1 matches 7 bases. The CDR3 runs 15 residues. The J segment lost 5 bases and the V segment lost 4 bases, leaving 9 bases of the junction unmatched. The germline V gene has CDR1 LGHNA and CDR2 YSLEER. The CDR3 DNA follows: TGCGCCAGCAGCCGCCGACAGGGATGGGGAGATACGCAGTATTTT. It translates to CASSRRQGWGDTQYF.

The chain joins TRBV21-1 to TRBJ1-5; TRBD1 was called by the table and not checked on the DNA. TRBV21-1 is classified as a pseudogene. The CDR3 length is 17 residues. The CDR3 region has the DNA TGTGCCAGTCCAGGACAGGGGGATTTCGCGAGCAATCAGCCCCAGCATTTT. Its translation is CASPGQGDFASNQPQHF.

This rearrangement joins TRBV21-1 to TRBJ2-1; the D segment call TRBD2 is taken from the table without a DNA check. TRBV21-1 is a known pseudogene. This CDR3 is 18 amino acids long. The CDR3 coding sequence is TGTGCCAGCAGCAAATCCCACGCACTAGCGCTATCCTACAATGAGCAGTTCTTC. This encodes CASSKSHALALSYNEQFF.

This chain links TRBV6-1 with TRBJ1-5; D is possibly TRBD1 (5 bases). With 0 bases removed from V and 3 bases from J, the gap between germline ends came to 12 bases. The CDR3 runs to 16 residues. In germline, CDR1 is MNHNS, CDR2 SASEGT. The CDR3 region has the DNA TGTGCCAGCAGTGAAGCGGTGCAGGGTTACAATCAGCCCCAGCATTTT. Amino acid sequence: CASSEAVQGYNQPQHF.

The chain employs TRBV11-2 and TRBJ2-3, with D possibly TRBD2 on 7 matching bases. The germline V and J ends were trimmed by 4 bases and 8 bases, with 25 bases remaining between them. The CDR3 runs to 17 residues. CDR1 is SGHAT and CDR2 is FQNNGV in the germline V gene. CDR3 coding DNA: TGTGCCAGCAGCTACGGGGGGCTTGGGCAGGGGTACGCTACGCAGTATTTT. Its protein product is CASSYGGLGQGYATQYF.

This clone was observed a handful of times. The CDR3 DNA follows: TGTGCCAGCAGCTCTCCACATCAAGAGACCCAGTACTTC. This gives the protein CASSSPHQETQYF. The V gene is TRBV7-2, the J gene TRBJ2-5; no definite D call. CDR1 is SGHTA, CDR2 FQGNSA, per germline. V was trimmed by 4 bases and J by 2 bases, leaving 8 bases between them. CDR3 length: 13 residues.

This chain connects TRBV9 to TRBJ2-1; D perhaps matches TRBD1 (5 bases). Germline V CDR1 and CDR2: SGDLS, YYNGEE. The CDR3 totals 12 residues. Trimming cost V 5 bases and J 9 bases, with 12 bases left between them. The CDR3, as DNA: TGTGCCAGCAGTATAGGGGTAGGTGAGCAGTTCTTC. Its translation is CASSIGVGEQFF.

The J gene is TRBJ2-2, the V gene TRBV10-3; 9 bases agree with TRBD1. The CDR3 is made up of 16 amino acids. Per germline, CDR1 ENHRY and CDR2 SYGVKD. Trimming took 6 bases from V and 6 from J; bases not matched to a gene: 11. This CDR3 is CAISQLTGTGSGELFF. For the CDR3, the DNA is TGTGCCATCAGCCAACTGACCGGGACAGGGTCCGGGGAGCTGTTTTTT.

V and J are TRBV6-1 and TRBJ2-2, with TRBD1 as a possible D gene (5 bases). Germline loops: CDR1 MNHNS, CDR2 SASEGT. V was cut by 4 bases and J by 6 bases, with 15 bases left in between. The CDR3 extends over 15 amino acids. The DNA of the CDR3 is TGTGCCAGCAGTGGCGACCAGGGAAGGGCCGGGGAGCTGTTTTTT. It is translated as CASSGDQGRAGELFF.